The following is a T cell receptor (beta chain) sequence with its context. The specificity of this receptor is unknown. The record has no base qualities; no much larger clone is one base away. The data are from a study of blood T cell repertoires in COVID-19 (TCRdb year 2020). Background for the entire study: Samples from collaborators originated in the United States, Italy and Spain and spanned both the acute and convalescent phases of COVID-19. The samples were drawn from two sources: the first 160 participants of the ongoing ImmuneRACE study, and 1,000 to 1,500 subjects contributed by 6 global collaborators. HLA class I and class II types, where available, came from metadata supplied by the sample provider rather than from assay-based typing. Sample metadata almost always included a de-identified subject ID, COVID-19 status, age in years and sex. Subjects who had been exposed to COVID-19, were actively infected with it, or had recovered from it provided the deeply sampled blood TCRbeta repertoires that made up the dataset. The repertoires were released in a freely available public database meant as a resource for research on the immune response to SARS-CoV-2. The prospective study material was composed of cDNA or gDNA derived from T cells, B-cell-depleted T cells, or PBMCs.

Reading the germline V gene gives CDR1 ENHRY and CDR2 SYGVKD. The CDR3 sequence holds 13 residues, the cysteine and phenylalanine included. Just CDR3 DNA is preserved here, 39 bases in frame from base 1. The germline ends are 8 bases apart after V is trimmed by 2 bases and J by 4 bases. The immunoSEQ Assay, a bias-controlled multiplex PCR, was used to amplify TCRbeta CDR3 regions from genomic DNA. As for the original processing: The number of nucleated cells in each sample was estimated by amplification of reference gene primers within the assay. To quantify the absolute abundance of each unique TCRbeta CDR3 rearrangement, sequence reads were collapsed and filtered. For each sample, productive Simpson clonality was calculated as the square root of Simpson's diversity index across productive rearrangements. Entries here come from immuneACCESS through TCRdb and include only in-frame sequences with V and J called. Some clones fail to appear in such tables; in the studies checked, an unresolved V gene covers under half of the shortfall, and the cause of the remainder is unknown. V, J and clone size were drawn from that table, and D and trimming were deduced from the DNA. The table for this sample lists a few hundred thousand clones; 70% to 90% of them were counted only once. Under 2.5% of the sample is in the top ten clones.

The paper's findings and limits, for the study overall: How much clinical and demographic metadata was included differed by source and by participant, and the metadata was provided uncurated.

In the prospective study, participants were about 18 to 100 years old, resided in 24 geographic areas of the United States, and were enrolled through a virtual design. To assign participants to cohorts, the prospective study relied on clinical history that participants themselves reported in a screening survey and a study questionnaire. Recovered participants in ImmuneRACE Cohort 3 were defined by two consecutive negative NP/OP PCR tests, clearance by a healthcare professional, or resolution of symptoms. In the prospective study, mobile phlebotomists collected whole blood, serum and a nasopharyngeal or oropharyngeal swab from each participant. Over an approximately 2-month period, participants in the prospective study had the option of providing additional blood draws and questionnaires. Before DNA extraction, blood samples from the prospective study were shipped at room temperature or frozen.

The source of this sequence is a young man who had recovered from COVID-19. The chain couples TRBV10-3 to TRBJ2-5; the best D guess is TRBD2, with 6 bases matching. The sample consisted of PBMCs or T cells enriched from blood (not recorded which). The DNA sequence is TGTGCCATCAGTGAGCACGGGGGAGAGACCCAGTACTTC. This translates into CAISEHGGETQYF.